This TCR beta chain comes out of a study of identical twins. TCRdb called the 5' RACE reads again in MiXCR, with one record for every CDR3 protein. The table includes about 660,000 distinct CDR3 sequences, under 9% detected once. This CDR3 is 14 amino acids long. Germline assignment: CDR1 LNHDA and CDR2 SQIVND (reference sequence). V shed 5 bases and J shed 3 bases, with 14 bases lying between them. Study findings and constraints: Low generation-probability sequences were in excess among twin-shared out-of-frame alpha sequences.

This clonotype was counted between two and nine times. Its target is unknown. Separately, the same data were catalogued under a study of yellow fever vaccine responses in identical twins. From that study: Convergence reportedly seemed to mark part of the twins' vaccine T cell response, with personalization marking the rest.

The receptor was isolated from a woman in her late teens or twenties in good health. Sequenced sample: PBMCs. The chain is built from TRBV19 and TRBJ2-7; D ambiguous. The CDR3 nucleotides read TGTGCCAGTAGTCCACGGGCCCGGAGCTACGAGCAGTACTTC. Encoded protein: CASSPRARSYEQYF.